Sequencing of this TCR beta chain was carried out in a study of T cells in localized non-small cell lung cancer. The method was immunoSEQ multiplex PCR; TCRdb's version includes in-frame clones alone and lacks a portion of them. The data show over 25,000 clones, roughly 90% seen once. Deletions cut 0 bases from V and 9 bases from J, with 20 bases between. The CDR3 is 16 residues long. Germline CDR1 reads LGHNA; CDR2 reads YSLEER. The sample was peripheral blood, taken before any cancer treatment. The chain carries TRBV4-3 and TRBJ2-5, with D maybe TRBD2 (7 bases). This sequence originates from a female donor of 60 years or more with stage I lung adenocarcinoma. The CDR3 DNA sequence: TGCGCCAGCAGCCAAGATGTTCAAGGGGGGGAGTTGGCCCAGTACTTC. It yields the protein CASSQDVQGGELAQYF.